The 5 T cell receptor beta chains below all came from one sample that was sequenced in a study of radiotherapy plus CTLA-4 blockade in lung cancer. Repertoires were generated with immunoSEQ multiplex PCR, while TCRdb's copy carries only in-frame clones and drops some. The repertoire holds fewer than 100,000 clones, with roughly four fifths as singletons. Sequencing used peripheral blood, obtained from a patient treated with radiotherapy plus ipilimumab. The receptors were sampled from a human donor with non-small cell lung cancer who had stable disease on radiotherapy plus ipilimumab.

V usage is TRBV12-5 and J usage is TRBJ1-1; 7 bases fit TRBD1. The V gene end was trimmed by 0 bases and the J gene end by 1 base; junction bases not matched to a gene: 5. Germline assignment: CDR1 LGHNT and CDR2 FRNRAP. This CDR3 is built from 16 residues. CDR3 sequence reads: CASGLVLGTENTEAFF. The CDR3, as DNA: TGTGCTAGTGGTTTGGTACTAGGGACAGAGAACACTGAAGCTTTCTTT.

The CDR3 here is CASSPPTAAHTEAFF. In DNA, the CDR3 is TGTGCCAGCTCACCACCGACAGCAGCCCATACTGAAGCTTTCTTT. The chain uses TRBV18 and TRBJ1-1; D possibly corresponds to TRBD1 (5 bases). The CDR3 has 15 amino acids. Germline V gene sequence: CDR1 KGHSH, CDR2 LQKENI. The V gene lost 0 bases and the J gene lost 5 bases, with 13 bases spanning the gap.

The chain carries TRBV7-3 and TRBJ2-3, with TRBD1 as a possible D gene (6 bases). Germline CDR1 and CDR2: SGHTA and FQGTGA. V lost 2 bases and J lost 2, with 11 bases in between. This CDR3 spans 15 amino acids. CDR3 bases: TGTGCCAGCAGCTTATCAGGGGCCCTCACAGATACGCAGTATTTT. Amino acid sequence: CASSLSGALTDTQYF.

In this sample, this clone turned up once. This rearrangement joins TRBV5-8 to TRBJ2-7; D remains ambiguous. From germline, CDR1 is SGHTS and CDR2 YDEGEE. This CDR3 is built from 12 residues. V lost 6 bases to trimming and J lost 7 bases, with 14 bases between them. CDR3 nucleotide sequence: TGTGCCAGCACTAACCCCCGGTGGGAGCAGTACTTC. Amino acids: CASTNPRWEQYF.

The sample holds a few counts of this clone. The chain recombines TRBV7-3 with TRBJ2-2, with a weak D call TRBD2 (6 bases). This CDR3 comprises 15 residues. Trimming cost V 3 bases and J 4 bases, with 12 bases left between them. Germline V gene sequence: CDR1 SGHTA, CDR2 FQGTGA. The CDR3 DNA follows: TGTGCCAGCAGCTTTGGAGGGAAGGGCACCGGGGAGCTGTTTTTT. This gives the protein CASSFGGKGTGELFF.